The 7 T cell receptor beta chains below all came from one sample that was sequenced in a study of T cell responses to AZD1222 COVID-19 vaccine. The table came from immunoSEQ multiplex PCR; TCRdb's copy has only in-frame clones and leaves some out. Here the sample spans about 120,000 clones, under 95% being singletons. The source was peripheral blood, collected 28 days after the second AZD1222 dose. The receptor source for this set is an adult who received the AZD1222 COVID-19 vaccine.

This chain uses TRBV30 with TRBJ1-2, with D hard to call. This CDR3 is built from 13 residues. Per germline, CDR1 GTSNPN and CDR2 SVGIG (reference sequence). Deletions cut 0 bases from V and 4 bases from J, with 9 bases between. The CDR3 loop reads CAWSVLKGYGYTF. The DNA for the CDR3 is TGTGCCTGGAGTGTATTAAAGGGCTATGGCTACACCTTC.

V is TRBV18 and J is TRBJ1-2; D is perhaps TRBD1 (6 bases). CDR3 length: 16 amino acids. Trimming removed 1 base at V and 6 bases at J, with 18 bases between. CDR1 KGHSH and CDR2 LQKENI come from the germline V gene. As DNA, the CDR3 is TGTGCCAGCTCACCACGATCCGGGGACATTATCGATGGCTACACCTTC. Amino acids: CASSPRSGDIIDGYTF.

The genes are TRBV2 and TRBJ2-1, with D perhaps matching TRBD2 (5 bases). The V gene lost 7 bases and the J gene lost 0 bases, with 10 bases spanning the gap. Germline CDR1 and CDR2: SNHLY and FYNNEI. The CDR3 runs 14 residues. CDR3 nucleotides: TGTGCCAGCAAAGTCCGGGACTCCTACAATGAGCAGTTCTTC. It codes for CASKVRDSYNEQFF.

The CDR3 is CATRSEGGANVLTF. The CDR3 nucleotides are TGTGCCACCCGAAGTGAGGGGGGGGCCAACGTCCTGACTTTC. The chain links TRBV6-5 to TRBJ2-6; D could derive from TRBD1 or TRBD2 (5 bases each). Germline V gene lookup returns CDR1 MNHEY and CDR2 SVGAGI. The V gene lost 10 bases and the J gene lost 4 bases, with 14 bases spanning the gap. The CDR3 is 14 amino acids.

The gene calls are TRBV7-2 and TRBJ2-1; a possible D gene is TRBD2 (6 bases). CDR3 size: 15 residues. Germline CDR1 reads SGHTA; CDR2 reads FQGNSA. V gave up 1 base and J gave up 2 bases, with 9 bases separating them. This CDR3 is CASSLGRGPYNEQFF. In nucleotides, the CDR3 is TGTGCCAGCAGCTTAGGGAGGGGCCCCTACAATGAGCAGTTCTTC. Full variable domain (outside the CDR3, taken from reference TRBV7-2 and TRBJ2-1): GAGVSQSPSNKVTEKGKDVELRCDPISGHTALYWYRQSLGQGLEFLIYFQGNSAPDKSGLPSDRFSAERTGGSVSTLTIQRTQQEDSAVYLCASSLGRGPYNEQFFGPGTRLTVL.

The chain is built from TRBV9 and TRBJ1-2; 8 nucleotides agree with TRBD1. This CDR3 region has 20 residues. J lost 4 bases, V lost 0 bases, and 20 bases had no gene match. Looked up from germline, CDR1 is SGDLS and CDR2 is YYNGEE. The CDR3 coding sequence is TGTGCCAGCAGCGTAGCTACTGGGACCGACAGGGGACGTCGCGCCTATGGCTACACCTTC. Protein: CASSVATGTDRGRRAYGYTF.

The V gene is TRBV18, the J gene TRBJ2-5; 8 nucleotides agree with TRBD1. There are 14 residues in the CDR3. Losses at the gene ends were 5 bases for V and 4 bases for J; bases not matched to a gene: 6. Germline V gene data show CDR1 as KGHSH and CDR2 as LQKENI. CDR3 protein: CASSIDRGGETQYF. The CDR3 nucleotides read TGTGCCAGCTCAATCGACAGGGGAGGAGAGACCCAGTACTTC.